This is a list of T cell receptor beta chains from one sample in a study of blood T cell repertoires in COVID-19. Sequencing was performed with immunoSEQ multiplex PCR; in TCRdb, only in-frame clones are kept and a portion is missing. The sample shows roughly 6,600 clones, over 75% of them seen only once. The sample taken for sequencing was peripheral blood. Every receptor here comes from a human donor in a cohort sampled during active COVID-19. The conserved cysteine and the conserved F or W are not part of the CDR3 here. The order of the fields is D gene, V gene, J gene, CDR3 protein. A D gene is named only where the DNA matches it firmly.

D: .
V: TRBV7-9
J: TRBJ1-1
CDR3: ASSQRQTNTEAF

D: .
V: TRBV2
J: TRBJ2-7
CDR3: ATEWGDVSSYEQY

D: TRBD1
V: TRBV28
J: TRBJ2-7
CDR3: ASSFDRGYEQY

D: .
V: TRBV27
J: TRBJ1-5
CDR3: ASSITGLTQPQH

D: TRBD2
V: TRBV6-2/TRBV6-3
J: TRBJ2-3
CDR3: ASSYRVAGYTDTQY

D: .
V: TRBV6-1
J: TRBJ1-4
CDR3: ASSEYAGSNEKLF

D: TRBD1
V: TRBV5-1
J: TRBJ2-5
CDR3: ASSLETGETQY

D: .
V: TRBV27
J: TRBJ2-7
CDR3: ASSINRVWNEQY

D: .
V: TRBV7-2
J: TRBJ1-1
CDR3: ASSSGGLINTEAF

D: .
V: TRBV18
J: TRBJ2-3
CDR3: ASSASGGRSTDTQY

D: .
V: TRBV2
J: TRBJ2-1
CDR3: ASSEGAGEQF

D: .
V: TRBV6-5
J: TRBJ2-1
CDR3: ASRRDIYNEQF

D: .
V: TRBV28
J: TRBJ2-2
CDR3: ASSLETDDTGELF

D: TRBD1
V: TRBV4-1
J: TRBJ1-2
CDR3: ASSQDDRAPTYGYT

D: TRBD1
V: TRBV19
J: TRBJ2-2
CDR3: ASSTDRAVDPTAGELF

D: TRBD1
V: TRBV7-2
J: TRBJ1-6
CDR3: ASSLFAGQGNSPLH

D: .
V: TRBV3-1/TRBV3-2
J: TRBJ1-4
CDR3: ASSQTRGNEKLF

D: .
V: TRBV5-1
J: TRBJ2-2
CDR3: ASSRQETGELF

D: TRBD1
V: TRBV18
J: TRBJ2-5
CDR3: ASSQGQDQETQY

D: TRBD1
V: TRBV2
J: TRBJ1-4
CDR3: ASSDRVLAEKLF

D: .
V: TRBV5-1
J: TRBJ1-2
CDR3: ASTPLQGSEGYT

D: TRBD1
V: TRBV28
J: TRBJ1-1
CDR3: ASGDRLGWATEAF

D: TRBD1
V: TRBV4-3
J: TRBJ1-5
CDR3: ASSQVLRLDRGSNQPQH

D: TRBD1
V: TRBV6-5
J: TRBJ1-5
CDR3: ASLKDRGRNQPQH

D: .
V: TRBV7-3
J: TRBJ2-1
CDR3: ASSLDAVNEQF

D: .
V: TRBV7-9
J: TRBJ1-6
CDR3: ASSSSGAEPPLH

D: TRBD2
V: TRBV18
J: TRBJ2-3
CDR3: ASSPPTSGSTDTQY

D: TRBD1
V: TRBV19
J: TRBJ2-7
CDR3: ASSIDRAGEQY

D: .
V: TRBV18
J: TRBJ1-6
CDR3: ASSPIRAANSPLH

D: .
V: TRBV24-1
J: TRBJ1-5
CDR3: ARGAKTIGNQPQH

D: TRBD2
V: TRBV7-2
J: TRBJ2-1
CDR3: ASSLQRGSYNEQF

D: TRBD2
V: TRBV28
J: TRBJ2-4
CDR3: ASNEAGGAKNIQY

D: TRBD2
V: TRBV4-2
J: TRBJ2-1
CDR3: ASSRSSGRVGNEQF

D: .
V: TRBV2
J: TRBJ2-3
CDR3: ASRRGRGSTDTQY

D: .
V: TRBV6-5
J: TRBJ1-5
CDR3: ASSYSGNSNQPQH

D: TRBD2
V: TRBV28
J: TRBJ2-2
CDR3: ASKGLAGSGELF

D: TRBD2
V: TRBV6-5
J: TRBJ2-5
CDR3: ASNRREGRETQY

D: .
V: TRBV7-2
J: TRBJ1-5
CDR3: ASSPVRQFNQPQH

D: .
V: TRBV6-5
J: TRBJ2-3
CDR3: ASSYSQGGDTQY

D: TRBD1
V: TRBV7-6
J: TRBJ2-2
CDR3: ASSFGTGGSTGELF

D: TRBD1
V: TRBV6-6
J: TRBJ2-2
CDR3: ASSQKHRDRGKGGELF

D: .
V: TRBV4-1
J: TRBJ1-4
CDR3: ASSQGTREKLF

D: .
V: TRBV29-1
J: TRBJ2-7
CDR3: SVVVQYEQY

D: TRBD2
V: TRBV5-4
J: TRBJ2-5
CDR3: ASSLALGGRETQY

D: .
V: TRBV19
J: TRBJ2-1
CDR3: ASSILPPGNTYNEQF

D: .
V: TRBV6-2/TRBV6-3
J: TRBJ1-4
CDR3: ASSPGQSTNEKLF

D: TRBD1
V: TRBV7-2
J: TRBJ1-2
CDR3: ASKKGQNYGYT

D: .
V: TRBV5-8
J: TRBJ2-5
CDR3: ASRPGTVETQY

D: TRBD1
V: TRBV5-1
J: TRBJ1-2
CDR3: ASSLGRDRGLDGYT

D: TRBD1
V: TRBV7-6
J: TRBJ1-1
CDR3: ASSLGTGADTEAF

D: .
V: TRBV7-2
J: TRBJ2-4
CDR3: ASSFGPRGSIQY

D: .
V: TRBV5-5
J: TRBJ1-5
CDR3: ASTLTGLFNQPQH

D: TRBD2
V: TRBV11-2
J: TRBJ2-5
CDR3: ASRLAGGRETQY

D: TRBD1
V: TRBV7-2
J: TRBJ2-7
CDR3: ASSRSGGPNSYEQY

D: TRBD2
V: TRBV11-3
J: TRBJ2-5
CDR3: ASSRTSQETQY

D: .
V: TRBV5-3
J: TRBJ1-6
CDR3: EVGQCGSSYNSPLH